The rows below give T cell receptor beta chains drawn from one sample of a study of OX40 agonist ivuxolimab in advanced cancers. The data were produced by immunoSEQ multiplex PCR, yet TCRdb's version contains in-frame clones alone and is incomplete. Of about 82,000 clones listed, roughly 92% are singletons. The sample consisted of CD4+ or CD8+ T cells sorted from blood, taken in a trial of the OX40 agonist ivuxolimab. Receptor source: an adult with an advanced solid tumor such as melanoma, head and neck, liver or kidney cancer. Both conserved end residues are part of each CDR3. The order of the fields is D gene, clone size, J gene, V gene, CDR3 protein, CDR3 DNA. D genes are given only for firm matches. A row's size may be missing; if present it is once, few, many or a size class.

d_call: .; clone_size: .; j_call: TRBJ2-7; v_call: TRBV11-3; cdr3_aa: CASSLAAGYEQYF; cdr3_nt: TGTGCCAGCAGCTTAGCGGCGGGCTACGAGCAGTACTTC
d_call: .; clone_size: .; j_call: TRBJ1-5; v_call: TRBV10-3; cdr3_aa: CAISFQAAQGSNQPQHF; cdr3_nt: TGTGCCATCAGTTTCCAGGCGGCGCAGGGAAGCAATCAGCCCCAGCATTTT
d_call: .; clone_size: .; j_call: TRBJ2-3; v_call: TRBV15; cdr3_aa: CATSRDLVGADTQYF; cdr3_nt: TGTGCCACCAGCAGAGATCTAGTTGGGGCAGATACGCAGTATTTT
d_call: .; clone_size: .; j_call: TRBJ1-3; v_call: TRBV18; cdr3_aa: CASSLEGGLNTIYF; cdr3_nt: TGTGCCAGCTCACTGGAGGGGGGACTAAACACCATATATTTT
d_call: .; clone_size: .; j_call: TRBJ1-6; v_call: TRBV6-1; cdr3_aa: CASSERGPGFNSPLHF; cdr3_nt: TGTGCCAGCAGTGAAAGGGGCCCGGGGTTTAATTCACCCCTCCACTTT
d_call: TRBD2; clone_size: .; j_call: TRBJ2-7; v_call: TRBV19; cdr3_aa: CASSTTSEPFYEQYF; cdr3_nt: TGTGCCAGTAGTACGACTAGCGAGCCATTCTACGAGCAGTACTTC
d_call: TRBD2; clone_size: .; j_call: TRBJ2-5; v_call: TRBV6-6; cdr3_aa: CASSYPLAGDQETQYF; cdr3_nt: TGTGCCAGCAGTTACCCCCTAGCGGGGGACCAAGAGACCCAGTACTTC
d_call: .; clone_size: .; j_call: TRBJ2-4; v_call: TRBV29-1; cdr3_aa: CSAGTAGGNIQYF; cdr3_nt: TGCAGCGCCGGGACAGCCGGGGGAAACATTCAGTACTTC
d_call: .; clone_size: .; j_call: TRBJ2-2; v_call: TRBV10-3; cdr3_aa: CAISESPGRNTGELFF; cdr3_nt: TGTGCCATCAGTGAGTCGCCAGGGCGAAACACCGGGGAGCTGTTTTTT
d_call: .; clone_size: .; j_call: TRBJ1-2; v_call: TRBV30; cdr3_aa: CAWRAHFREVYGYTF; cdr3_nt: TGTGCCTGGAGGGCCCACTTCAGGGAGGTCTATGGCTACACCTTC
d_call: .; clone_size: .; j_call: TRBJ1-1; v_call: TRBV6-4; cdr3_aa: CASSDRVGTEAFF; cdr3_nt: TGTGCCAGCAGTGACAGGGTAGGCACTGAAGCTTTCTTT
d_call: TRBD1; clone_size: .; j_call: TRBJ1-6; v_call: TRBV27; cdr3_aa: CASSQGDSPLHF; cdr3_nt: TGTGCCAGCAGTCAGGGGGACTCACCCCTCCACTTT
d_call: TRBD1; clone_size: .; j_call: TRBJ2-7; v_call: TRBV2; cdr3_aa: CASSTRTGDPYF; cdr3_nt: TGTGCCAGCAGCACACGGACAGGGGATCCATACTTC
d_call: .; clone_size: .; j_call: TRBJ2-6; v_call: TRBV5-1; cdr3_aa: CASSVNMLKHSGANVLTF; cdr3_nt: TGCGCCAGCAGCGTTAACATGCTTAAACACTCTGGGGCCAACGTCCTGACTTTC
d_call: .; clone_size: .; j_call: TRBJ2-1; v_call: TRBV7-9; cdr3_aa: CASSAQGGEQFF; cdr3_nt: TGTGCCAGCAGCGCACAGGGTGGGGAGCAGTTCTTC
d_call: TRBD1; clone_size: .; j_call: TRBJ2-1; v_call: TRBV19; cdr3_aa: CASSIRQGGQFF; cdr3_nt: TGTGCCAGTAGTATCCGACAGGGCGGGCAGTTCTTC
d_call: .; clone_size: .; j_call: TRBJ1-1; v_call: TRBV18; cdr3_aa: CASIPSGGRPEAFF; cdr3_nt: TGTGCCAGCATCCCTTCCGGGGGGCGACCTGAAGCTTTCTTT
d_call: .; clone_size: .; j_call: TRBJ2-1; v_call: TRBV13; cdr3_aa: CASSPARSGTPYNEQFF; cdr3_nt: TGTGCCAGCAGCCCGGCGCGGAGTGGGACCCCGTACAATGAGCAGTTCTTC
d_call: .; clone_size: .; j_call: TRBJ2-2; v_call: TRBV10-1; cdr3_aa: CASSVKGHRKKNTGELFF; cdr3_nt: TGCGCCAGCAGTGTCAAGGGACACAGAAAGAAGAACACCGGGGAGCTGTTTTTT
d_call: .; clone_size: .; j_call: TRBJ2-4; v_call: TRBV5-6; cdr3_aa: CASSLRGGINIQYF; cdr3_nt: TGTGCCAGCAGCTTGAGAGGGGGGATAAACATTCAGTACTTC
d_call: .; clone_size: .; j_call: TRBJ1-5; v_call: TRBV30; cdr3_aa: CAWSALGGQPQHF; cdr3_nt: TGTGCCTGGAGTGCGTTGGGCGGTCAGCCCCAGCATTTT
d_call: .; clone_size: .; j_call: TRBJ1-3; v_call: TRBV5-6; cdr3_aa: CASRTLDSGNTIYF; cdr3_nt: TGTGCCAGCAGGACGTTGGACTCTGGAAACACCATATATTTT
d_call: .; clone_size: .; j_call: TRBJ1-1; v_call: TRBV9; cdr3_aa: CASSTQGNTEAFF; cdr3_nt: TGTGCCAGCAGCACCCAGGGGAACACTGAAGCTTTCTTT
d_call: .; clone_size: few; j_call: TRBJ2-2; v_call: TRBV6-5; cdr3_aa: CASGIFSGELFF; cdr3_nt: TGTGCCAGTGGGATATTCAGCGGGGAGCTGTTTTTT
d_call: .; clone_size: .; j_call: TRBJ1-2; v_call: TRBV5-4; cdr3_aa: CASSLFRGGHGYTF; cdr3_nt: TGTGCCAGCAGCTTGTTCCGGGGTGGGCATGGCTACACCTTC
d_call: .; clone_size: .; j_call: TRBJ1-2; v_call: TRBV9; cdr3_aa: CASTRNVGSYGYTF; cdr3_nt: TGTGCCAGCACCCGAAATGTGGGAAGCTATGGCTACACCTTC
d_call: .; clone_size: .; j_call: TRBJ2-3; v_call: TRBV9; cdr3_aa: CASSVEGVGADTQYF; cdr3_nt: TGTGCCAGCAGCGTAGAAGGCGTAGGTGCAGATACGCAGTATTTT
d_call: .; clone_size: .; j_call: TRBJ2-2; v_call: TRBV2; cdr3_aa: CASSESPLSSGELFF; cdr3_nt: TGTGCCAGCAGTGAATCCCCGCTTTCAAGCGGGGAGCTGTTTTTT
d_call: .; clone_size: .; j_call: TRBJ1-1; v_call: TRBV7-2; cdr3_aa: CASSVQVETEAFF; cdr3_nt: TGTGCCAGCAGCGTCCAAGTCGAGACTGAAGCTTTCTTT
d_call: .; clone_size: .; j_call: TRBJ2-7; v_call: TRBV20-1; cdr3_aa: CSASSVYEQYF; cdr3_nt: TGCAGTGCTAGCTCGGTCTACGAGCAGTACTTC
d_call: .; clone_size: .; j_call: TRBJ2-3; v_call: TRBV6-1; cdr3_aa: CASSVLAWARSSQGSDTQYF; cdr3_nt: TGTGCCAGCAGTGTTCTCGCCTGGGCCAGAAGTTCCCAAGGATCGGATACGCAGTATTTT
d_call: .; clone_size: .; j_call: TRBJ1-4; v_call: TRBV5-4; cdr3_aa: CASSPDGATNEKLFF; cdr3_nt: TGTGCCAGCAGCCCGGACGGTGCAACTAATGAAAAACTGTTTTTT
d_call: TRBD2; clone_size: .; j_call: TRBJ2-1; v_call: TRBV27; cdr3_aa: CASSLFSGGALEQFF; cdr3_nt: TGTGCCAGCAGTTTGTTCAGCGGGGGGGCCCTTGAGCAGTTCTTC
d_call: .; clone_size: once; j_call: TRBJ2-7; v_call: TRBV15; cdr3_aa: CATSRDSYEQYF; cdr3_nt: TGTGCCACCAGCAGGGACAGCTACGAGCAGTACTTC
d_call: .; clone_size: .; j_call: TRBJ1-2; v_call: TRBV19; cdr3_aa: CASSPSAGARYGYTF; cdr3_nt: TGTGCCAGTAGTCCCTCGGCGGGGGCTCGATATGGCTACACCTTC
d_call: .; clone_size: .; j_call: TRBJ2-7; v_call: TRBV19; cdr3_aa: CASSIPGASGFYEQYF; cdr3_nt: TGTGCCAGTAGTATCCCGGGGGCTAGCGGCTTCTACGAGCAGTACTTC
d_call: .; clone_size: .; j_call: TRBJ2-2; v_call: TRBV7-3; cdr3_aa: CASSSTGLRAGTGELFF; cdr3_nt: TGTGCCAGCAGCTCTACTGGTTTAAGGGCGGGTACCGGGGAGCTGTTTTTT
d_call: TRBD1; clone_size: .; j_call: TRBJ2-3; v_call: TRBV18; cdr3_aa: CASSPPTGGTDTQYF; cdr3_nt: TGTGCCAGCTCACCGCCAACAGGGGGCACAGATACGCAGTATTTT
d_call: .; clone_size: .; j_call: TRBJ1-5; v_call: TRBV10-2; cdr3_aa: CASRVGREQPQHF; cdr3_nt: TGCGCCAGCCGCGTAGGGCGCGAACAGCCCCAGCATTTT
d_call: .; clone_size: .; j_call: TRBJ1-2; v_call: TRBV19; cdr3_aa: CASQNRRVGRWAYGYTF; cdr3_nt: TGTGCCAGCCAAAATCGCCGGGTCGGACGGTGGGCCTATGGCTACACCTTC
d_call: .; clone_size: .; j_call: TRBJ2-7; v_call: TRBV5-1; cdr3_aa: CASSPSAGTKYEQYF; cdr3_nt: TGCGCCAGCAGCCCCTCTGCCGGGACCAAGTACGAGCAGTACTTC
d_call: .; clone_size: .; j_call: TRBJ1-5; v_call: TRBV7-9; cdr3_aa: CASSLDGGGNQPQHF; cdr3_nt: TGTGCCAGCAGCTTAGATGGGGGCGGCAATCAGCCCCAGCATTTT
d_call: TRBD1; clone_size: .; j_call: TRBJ1-1; v_call: TRBV5-1; cdr3_aa: CASSSENYGTANTEAFF; cdr3_nt: TGCGCCAGCAGCTCCGAAAATTACGGGACAGCGAACACTGAAGCTTTCTTT
d_call: TRBD2; clone_size: .; j_call: TRBJ2-5; v_call: TRBV5-1; cdr3_aa: CASSLGLAGGPWETQYF; cdr3_nt: TGCGCCAGCAGCTTGGGACTAGCGGGAGGGCCATGGGAGACCCAGTACTTC
d_call: .; clone_size: once; j_call: TRBJ2-1; v_call: TRBV19; cdr3_aa: CASMGQNNEQFF; cdr3_nt: TGTGCCAGTATGGGACAAAACAATGAGCAGTTCTTC
d_call: TRBD1; clone_size: .; j_call: TRBJ1-1; v_call: TRBV19; cdr3_aa: CASSIRRGRVTEAFF; cdr3_nt: TGTGCCAGTAGTATTAGGAGGGGGCGGGTCACTGAAGCTTTCTTT
d_call: .; clone_size: .; j_call: TRBJ1-3; v_call: TRBV5-6; cdr3_aa: CASTPRGGGNTIYF; cdr3_nt: TGTGCCAGCACGCCGAGGGGTGGCGGAAACACCATATATTTT
d_call: TRBD1; clone_size: .; j_call: TRBJ1-2; v_call: TRBV5-1; cdr3_aa: CASSQGQADYGYTF; cdr3_nt: TGCGCCAGCAGCCAGGGACAGGCGGACTATGGCTACACCTTC
d_call: .; clone_size: .; j_call: TRBJ2-7; v_call: TRBV5-1; cdr3_aa: CARISPGIHYEQYF; cdr3_nt: TGCGCCAGGATCTCCCCTGGAATCCACTACGAGCAGTACTTC
d_call: .; clone_size: .; j_call: TRBJ2-5; v_call: TRBV9; cdr3_aa: CASSVSTTQETQYF; cdr3_nt: TGTGCCAGCAGCGTCTCAACTACCCAAGAGACCCAGTACTTC
d_call: TRBD2; clone_size: .; j_call: TRBJ2-7; v_call: TRBV5-8; cdr3_aa: CASSTTSGRALEQYF; cdr3_nt: TGTGCCAGCAGCACGACTAGCGGGAGGGCCCTCGAGCAGTACTTC
d_call: .; clone_size: .; j_call: TRBJ2-2; v_call: TRBV6-1; cdr3_aa: CASIRTASTGELFF; cdr3_nt: TGTGCCAGCATTAGGACAGCTTCCACCGGGGAGCTGTTTTTT
d_call: .; clone_size: .; j_call: TRBJ2-2; v_call: TRBV4-1; cdr3_aa: CASSQDGVGVVGELFF; cdr3_nt: TGCGCCAGCAGCCAAGACGGGGTTGGGGTCGTCGGGGAGCTGTTTTTT